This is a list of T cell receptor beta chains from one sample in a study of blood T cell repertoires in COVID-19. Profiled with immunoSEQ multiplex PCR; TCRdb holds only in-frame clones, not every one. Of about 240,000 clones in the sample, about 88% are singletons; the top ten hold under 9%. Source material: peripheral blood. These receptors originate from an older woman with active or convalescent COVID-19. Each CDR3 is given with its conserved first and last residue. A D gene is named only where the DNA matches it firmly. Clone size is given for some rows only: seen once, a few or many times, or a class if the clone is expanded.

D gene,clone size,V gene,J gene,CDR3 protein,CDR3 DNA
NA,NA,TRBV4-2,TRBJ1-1,CASSQEGHGEAFF,TGTGCCAGCAGCCAAGAGGGACACGGTGAAGCTTTCTTT
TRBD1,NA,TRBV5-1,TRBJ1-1,CASSLIRGEHEAFF,TGCGCCAGCAGCTTAATCAGGGGGGAACATGAAGCTTTCTTT
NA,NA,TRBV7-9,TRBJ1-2,CASSPHGGAGPNYGYTF,TGTGCCAGCAGCCCTCATGGCGGGGCAGGACCTAACTATGGCTACACCTTC
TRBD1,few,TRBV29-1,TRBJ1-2,CSVPGTGGYGYTF,TGCAGCGTTCCCGGGACAGGGGGCTATGGCTACACCTTC
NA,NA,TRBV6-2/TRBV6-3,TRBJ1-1,CASSYGDGGPRSEAFF,TGTGCCAGCAGTTACGGAGATGGAGGGCCGCGCTCTGAAGCTTTCTTT
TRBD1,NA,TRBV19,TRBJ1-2,CASTRTGTTSTYGYTF,TGTGCCAGTACTCGGACAGGGACAACCTCTACCTATGGCTACACCTTC
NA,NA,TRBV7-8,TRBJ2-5,CASSSTRVGETQYF,TGTGCCAGCAGCTCCACTAGGGTAGGAGAGACCCAGTACTTC
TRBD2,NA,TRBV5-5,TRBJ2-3,CASSLGTSGVTDTQYF,TGTGCCAGCAGCTTAGGGACTAGCGGGGTCACAGATACGCAGTATTTT
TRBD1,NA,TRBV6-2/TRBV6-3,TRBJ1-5,CASSPGTVLQPQHF,TGTGCCAGCAGTCCCGGGACAGTCCTTCAGCCCCAGCATTTT
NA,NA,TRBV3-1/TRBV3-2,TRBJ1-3,CASSQVLGNTIYF,TGTGCCAGCAGCCAAGTATTGGGAAACACCATATATTTT
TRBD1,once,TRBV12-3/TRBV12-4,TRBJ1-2,CASSPGQGKGYTF,TGTGCCAGCAGCCCCGGACAGGGGAAGGGCTACACCTTC
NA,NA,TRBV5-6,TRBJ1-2,CASSRGPVNLYTF,TGTGCCAGCAGCCGCGGCCCGGTAAATCTCTACACCTTC
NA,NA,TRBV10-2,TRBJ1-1,CASSESQRANTEAFF,TGCGCCAGCAGTGAGTCTCAGCGGGCGAACACTGAAGCTTTCTTT
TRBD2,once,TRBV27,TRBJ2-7,CASSPAGVTYEQYF,TGTGCCAGCTCCCCAGCGGGGGTAACCTACGAGCAGTACTTC
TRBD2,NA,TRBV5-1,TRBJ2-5,CASSLGPAGLETQYF,TGCGCCAGCAGCTTGGGGCCAGCGGGGTTGGAGACCCAGTACTTC
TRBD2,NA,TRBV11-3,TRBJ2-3,CASSLRLAGGTDTQYF,TGTGCCAGCAGCTTAAGGCTAGCGGGGGGCACAGATACGCAGTATTTT
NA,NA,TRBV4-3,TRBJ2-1,CASSHGGYEQFF,TGCGCCAGCAGCCACGGGGGTTATGAGCAGTTCTTC
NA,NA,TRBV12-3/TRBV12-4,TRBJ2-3,CASSLGGTQYF,TGTGCCAGCAGCCTCGGAGGAACGCAGTATTTT
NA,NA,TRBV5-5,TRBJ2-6,CASSRVGAPGANVLTF,TGTGCCAGCAGCCGGGTGGGGGCCCCTGGGGCCAACGTCCTGACTTTC
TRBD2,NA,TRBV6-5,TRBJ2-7,CASSRSGELHEQYF,TGTGCCAGCAGTCGTAGCGGGGAACTGCACGAGCAGTACTTC
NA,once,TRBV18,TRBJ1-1,CASSQGETGTEAFF,TGTGCCAGCTCCCAAGGGGAAACGGGCACTGAAGCTTTCTTT
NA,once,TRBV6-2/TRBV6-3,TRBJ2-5,CASSYSYPGETQYF,TGTGCCAGCAGTTACTCGTACCCGGGAGAGACCCAGTACTTC
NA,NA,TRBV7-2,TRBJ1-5,CASSYEGAVGQPQHF,TGTGCCAGCAGCTATGAGGGAGCGGTAGGCCAGCCCCAGCATTTT
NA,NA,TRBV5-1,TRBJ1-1,CASSLGGMDTEAFF,TGCGCCAGCAGCTTGGGAGGGATGGACACTGAAGCTTTCTTT
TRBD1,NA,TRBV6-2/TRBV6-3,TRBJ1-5,CASSQDRARKPQHF,TGTGCCAGCAGCCAGGACAGGGCAAGGAAGCCCCAGCATTTT
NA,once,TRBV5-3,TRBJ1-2,CARSPPGGILNYGYTF,TGTGCCAGAAGCCCACCGGGAGGGATACTCAACTATGGCTACACCTTC
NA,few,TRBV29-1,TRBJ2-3,CSAVRDTQYF,TGCAGCGCGGTTCGAGATACGCAGTATTTT
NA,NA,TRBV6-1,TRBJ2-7,CASSEGSGDRDEQYF,TGTGCCAGCAGTGAGGGTTCGGGGGACAGAGACGAGCAGTACTTC
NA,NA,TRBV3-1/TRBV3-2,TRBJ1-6,CASSLSGSSYNSPLHF,TGTGCCAGCAGCCTTTCCGGTAGCTCCTATAATTCACCCCTCCACTTT
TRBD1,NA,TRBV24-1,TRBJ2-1,CATSDFRGQERPNEQFF,TGTGCCACCAGTGATTTTAGAGGACAGGAAAGACCGAATGAGCAGTTCTTC
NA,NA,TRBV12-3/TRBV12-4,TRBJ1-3,CASSFGGNTIYF,TGTGCCAGCAGTTTCGGTGGAAACACCATATATTTT
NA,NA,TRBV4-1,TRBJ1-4,CASSLSWGDYSEKLFF,TGCGCCAGCAGCCTCTCATGGGGGGATTACAGTGAAAAACTGTTTTTT
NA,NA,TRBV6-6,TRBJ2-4,CASSPSARLVPGKNIQYF,TGTGCCAGCAGTCCCAGCGCACGACTCGTGCCTGGCAAAAACATTCAGTACTTC
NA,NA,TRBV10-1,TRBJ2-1,CATGQGGPNNEQFF,TGCGCCACCGGTCAGGGTGGACCTAACAATGAGCAGTTCTTC
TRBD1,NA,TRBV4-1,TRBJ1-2,CASSQDRGGDYGYTF,TGCGCCAGCAGCCAGGACAGGGGCGGCGACTATGGCTACACCTTC
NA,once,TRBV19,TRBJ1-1,CASGIKEAAEAFF,TGTGCCAGTGGAATCAAAGAGGCAGCGGAAGCTTTCTTT
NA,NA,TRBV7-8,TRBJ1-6,CASSLAGDSPLHF,TGTGCCAGCAGCTTAGCGGGAGATTCACCCCTCCACTTT
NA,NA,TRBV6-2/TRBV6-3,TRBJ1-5,CASSWHRAQPQHF,TGTGCCAGCAGTTGGCACAGGGCCCAGCCCCAGCATTTT
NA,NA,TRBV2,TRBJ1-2,CASSYRTNYGYTF,TGTGCCAGCAGTTACAGGACTAACTATGGCTACACCTTC
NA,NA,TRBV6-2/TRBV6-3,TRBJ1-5,CASSRQHNQPQHF,TGTGCCAGCAGCAGACAGCACAATCAGCCCCAGCATTTT
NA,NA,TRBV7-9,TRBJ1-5,CASSPAQGLGNQPQHF,TGTGCCAGCAGCCCAGCTCAGGGGTTGGGCAATCAGCCCCAGCATTTT
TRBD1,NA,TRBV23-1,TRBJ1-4,CASSQADRGQANEKLFF,TGCGCCAGCAGTCAAGCCGACAGGGGGCAAGCTAATGAAAAACTGTTTTTT
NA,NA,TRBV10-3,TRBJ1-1,CAIGGSVNTEAFF,TGTGCCATCGGAGGGTCAGTGAACACTGAAGCTTTCTTT
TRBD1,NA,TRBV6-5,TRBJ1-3,CASSYSTGRGNTIYF,TGTGCCAGCAGTTACTCGACAGGGAGAGGAAACACCATATATTTT
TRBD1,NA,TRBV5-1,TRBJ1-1,CASSPTTGVRTEAFF,TGCGCCAGCAGCCCAACGACAGGGGTTCGCACTGAAGCTTTCTTT
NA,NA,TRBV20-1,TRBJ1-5,CSASDGEAQHF,TGCAGTGCTAGCGATGGGGAGGCCCAGCATTTT
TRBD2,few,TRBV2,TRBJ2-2,CASSVGEGTGELFF,TGTGCCAGCAGTGTGGGGGAGGGCACCGGGGAGCTGTTTTTT
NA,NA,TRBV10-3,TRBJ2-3,CAISGGKPSTDTQYF,TGTGCCATCAGTGGAGGGAAACCCAGCACAGATACGCAGTATTTT
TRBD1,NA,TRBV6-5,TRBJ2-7,CASSYRTGNSYEQYF,TGTGCCAGCAGTTACCGGACAGGGAACTCCTACGAGCAGTACTTC
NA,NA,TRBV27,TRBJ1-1,CASRVGQRNTEAFF,TGTGCCAGCCGGGTCGGACAGAGGAACACTGAAGCTTTCTTT
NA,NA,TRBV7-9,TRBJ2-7,CASSFGDPLSYEQYF,TGTGCCAGCAGCTTTGGAGATCCCCTCTCCTACGAGCAGTACTTC